The subject of this entry is one TCR beta chain. The authors ran a second PCR of roughly 7 to 11 cycles using a sample-barcoded 5' primer and a J-beta primer mix. A single record per CDR3 protein comes from TCRdb applying MiXCR to the 5' RACE reads. This repertoire shows about 640,000 distinct CDR3 sequences, less than 35% found once; its top ten account for about 15%. This CDR3 is 14 amino acids long. With V trimmed by 2 bases and J by 15 bases, 13 bases remained unmatched. Germline V gene sequence: CDR1 ENHRY, CDR2 SYGVKD. The donors, all healthy, were Caucasians living in Russia, aged 6 to 90. This specimen belongs to a study of blood T cells in healthy people across ages.

This chain uses TRBV10-3 with TRBJ2-1, with 7 bases that match TRBD2. The specimen sequenced was blood. The source is a woman older than 75 in good health. The CDR3 loop reads CAISETSVIKGRFF. CDR3 bases: TGTGCCATCAGTGAGACTAGCGTTATCAAGGGTCGGTTCTTC.